This T cell receptor (beta chain) was recorded in a study of cytomegalovirus exposure and HLA in healthy donors. Study-wide results and caveats: Earlier analysis found most TCR beta V segments productive about 90% or about 30% of the time. According to reports, the classifier identified cytomegalovirus status with high specificity and sensitivity.

The V gene's germline CDR1 is SGHVS and CDR2 FQNEAQ. The CDR3 contains 14 residues. Trimming left V 2 bases short and J 2 bases short, with 7 bases between. The PCR contained 60 Vbeta and 13 Jbeta primers. Sequencing was performed with immunoSEQ multiplex PCR; in TCRdb, only in-frame clones are kept and a portion is missing. Of 95,000 or so clones in the sample, about 73% were seen once. The donors were healthy bone marrow donors. Concerning this clone: As yet, its antigen is unknown.

The chain has TRBV7-8 and TRBJ1-5; no definite D call. The sample consisted of PBMCs. The sequence was collected from a woman aged 45-59 years in good health and CMV-seropositive. CDR3: CASSLSGGNQPQHF. CDR3 bases: TGTGCCAGCAGCTTAAGCGGGGGCAATCAGCCCCAGCATTTT.